This T cell receptor beta chain was sequenced for a study of a mutant IDH1 vaccine in newly diagnosed glioma. In the case of this clone: Its antigen is not identified.

This table comes from immunoSEQ multiplex PCR, and its TCRdb copy is limited to in-frame clones, with some not included. Found here are 20,000 to 25,000 clones, approximately 81% of them singletons; the top ten hold approximately 2.8%. Time point noted: week 47, end of study. It was 300 ug of mutant IDH1 20-mer peptide that made up each vaccine dose, given with topical imiquimod. Patients came in for eight vaccinations, in weeks 1, 3, 5, 7, 11, 15, 19 and 23. From germline, CDR1 is LGHNT and CDR2 FRNRAP. V dropped 5 bases and J dropped 7 bases, with 17 bases sitting between them. The CDR3 sequence is 15 residues long.

The gene calls are TRBV12-5 and TRBJ1-4; D not resolved. This sequence was found in a man between 40 and 49 years old with glioma. The input for sequencing was PBMCs, taken from a glioma patient whose treatment included an IDH1 peptide vaccine. The CDR3 nucleotides are TGTGCTAGTGGTCTCCGGGTTAGGGAAGGTGAAAAACTGTTTTTT. Translation gives CASGLRVREGEKLFF.